The 20 T cell receptor beta chains listed next were all sequenced from one sample in a study of T cells in Graves' hyperthyroidism and ophthalmopathy. TCR beta CDR3 sequences were amplified from RNA transcripts. In the first-round RT-PCR of the TCR CDR3, the HTBI primer set was used. MiXCR, run by TCRdb on the multiplex PCR reads, gives a single entry per CDR3 protein. This table holds some 510,000 distinct CDR3 sequences, 46% found once. What was sequenced was peripheral blood or thyroid tissue (not recorded which). Receptors were obtained from a young woman with Graves' hyperthyroidism.

The rearrangement uses TRBV25-1 and TRBJ1-1; maybe TRBD1 (5 bases). Germline CDR1 MGHDK, CDR2 SYGVNS. This CDR3 region has 15 residues. V lost 0 bases, J lost 0 bases, and 8 bases lay in between. The CDR3 reads CASSEYVDMNTEAFF. The CDR3 DNA reads TGTGCCAGCAGTGAATATGTGGACATGAACACTGAAGCTTTCTTT.

This clonotype was detected many times. This chain uses TRBV7-9 with TRBJ2-7, with D tentatively TRBD1 (5 bases). Trimming left V 1 base short and J 5 bases short, with 9 bases between. The CDR3 extends over 13 amino acids. Germline V CDR1 and CDR2: SEHNR, FQNEAQ (reference sequence). The CDR3 DNA follows: TGTGCCAGCAGCTTAGGTGCAGGGAACGAGCAGTACTTC. This codes for CASSLGAGNEQYF.

J is TRBJ1-2 and V is TRBV29-1, with D perhaps TRBD1 (6 bases). The V gene lost 2 bases and the J gene lost 7 bases, with 20 bases spanning the gap. CDR3 length: 15 residues. Looked up from germline, CDR1 is SQVTM and CDR2 is ANQGSEA. CDR3 sequence reads: CSVESSTGSNGGYTF. The CDR3 DNA reads as TGCAGCGTTGAATCTAGTACAGGGAGCAATGGTGGCTACACCTTC.

This clonotype has a handful of counts. The J gene is TRBJ2-5, the V gene TRBV7-9; 8 bases are shared with TRBD2. CDR1 is SEHNR, CDR2 FQNEAQ, per germline (reference sequence). V dropped 3 bases and J dropped 5; count of bases not matched to a gene: 11. This CDR3 has 16 amino acids. DNA for the CDR3: TGTGCCAGCAGCTTCTCCCAGAGCGGGAGTTTCGAGACCCAGTACTTC. Encoded protein: CASSFSQSGSFETQYF. Filled out from reference TRBV7-9 and TRBJ2-5, the complete variable domain reads DTGVSQNPRHKITKRGQNVTFRCDPISEHNRLYWYRQTLGQGPEFLTYFQNEAQLEKSRLLSDRFSAERPKGSFSTLEIQRTEQGDSAMYLCASSFSQSGSFETQYFGPGTRLLVL.

This rearrangement joins TRBV7-2 to TRBJ1-2; D ambiguous. CDR3 length: 15 residues. The germline V gene has CDR1 SGHTA and CDR2 FQGNSA. Trimming removed 1 base from V and 8 bases from J, with 17 bases in between. The CDR3 loop reads CASSLEVSKWWGYTF. Written as DNA, the CDR3 is TGTGCCAGCAGCTTAGAAGTCAGCAAATGGTGGGGCTACACCTTC.

This clonotype was observed many times. The CDR3 nucleotides are TGTGCCAGCAGTGAATATATTCATAATAGCAATGGCTACACCTTC. As protein: CASSEYIHNSNGYTF. This rearrangement joins TRBV25-1 to TRBJ1-2; unclear D gene. Germline V gene lookup returns CDR1 MGHDK and CDR2 SYGVNS. CDR3 length: 15 amino acids. With 0 bases removed from V and 6 bases from J, the gap between germline ends came to 14 bases.

Worth noting for this clonotype: A read error may account for a junction end that differs from germline. This sequence joins TRBV7-9 and TRBJ1-6, with 7 bases matching TRBD1. CDR1 is SEHNR and CDR2 is FQNEAQ in the germline V gene (reference sequence). The CDR3 covers 15 residues. The CDR3 nucleotides read TGTGCCAGCAGCGGAGGGACAGCAAATAATCCACCCCTCCACTTT. This sequence encodes CASSGGTANNPPLHF.

This clonotype was seen more than once but under ten times. V gene TRBV7-2 combines with J gene TRBJ2-7, with 7 bases that match TRBD2. The junction had 12 bases not matched to a gene; V was cut back by 5 bases and J by 5 bases. Germline V gene lookup returns CDR1 SGHTA and CDR2 FQGNSA. The CDR3 covers 15 residues. CDR3 region: CASSHPGLGGDEQYF. CDR3 coding DNA: TGTGCCAGCAGCCACCCGGGACTGGGAGGGGACGAGCAGTACTTC.

This chain links TRBV7-2 with TRBJ2-5; TRBD2 might be the D (5 bases). V lost 1 base to trimming and J lost 9 bases, with 21 bases between them. The length of the CDR3 is 16 residues. Germline loops: CDR1 SGHTA, CDR2 FQGNSA. CDR3 residues: CASSLGLGPEGRAQYF. As DNA, the CDR3 is TGTGCCAGCAGCTTAGGATTGGGTCCAGAGGGTCGGGCCCAGTACTTC.

This rearrangement joins TRBV2 to TRBJ1-5; D unclear. V was shortened by 8 bases and J by 3 bases, with 11 bases between the two germline ends. From germline, CDR1 is SNHLY and CDR2 FYNNEI. This CDR3 has 13 amino acids. CDR3 bases: TGTGCCAGCTCGGCCCAAGACAATCAGCCCCAGCATTTT. Protein sequence: CASSAQDNQPQHF.

V and J are TRBV19 and TRBJ2-2, with unresolved D. The CDR3 has 14 residues. Germline loops: CDR1 LNHDA, CDR2 SQIVND (reference sequence). With 6 bases removed from V and 4 bases from J, the gap between germline ends came to 12 bases. CDR3 nucleotides: TGTGCCAGTAGCGGAGATATTAGCACCGGGGAGCTGTTTTTT. Protein sequence: CASSGDISTGELFF.

The chain is built from TRBV19 and TRBJ2-3, with D unresolved. CDR3 length: 12 residues. Germline V gene data show CDR1 as LNHDA and CDR2 as SQIVND (reference sequence). V was shortened by 6 bases and J by 6 bases, with 10 bases between the two germline ends. The CDR3 DNA reads TGTGCCAGTAGGAAGGGAAGGGATACGCAGTATTTT. It translates to CASRKGRDTQYF.

This chain uses TRBV20-1 with TRBJ2-7; 11 bases are a match to TRBD2. From germline, CDR1 is DFQATT and CDR2 SNEGSKA (reference sequence). CDR3 length: 16 residues. With V trimmed by 1 base and J by 3 bases, 8 bases remained unmatched. The CDR3 region is CSARGETSGVGYEQYF. In nucleotides, the CDR3 is TGCAGTGCTAGAGGCGAGACTAGCGGGGTAGGCTACGAGCAGTACTTC.

This clonotype was seen a few times. The genes are TRBV12-3 or TRBV12-4 and TRBJ1-1; D is unclear. The CDR3 covers 12 residues. The ends were cut back, 7 bases at V and 3 bases at J, with 9 bases in the middle. CDR3 in DNA: TGTGCCAGCAACCGGGAGTACACTGAAGCTTTCTTT. It encodes CASNREYTEAFF.

This clonotype was recorded at least ten times. CDR3 amino acids: CASSSNGANVLTF. The CDR3 nucleotides read TGTGCCAGCAGTTCAAACGGAGCCAACGTCCTGACTTTC. The chain links TRBV7-6 to TRBJ2-6; D gene ambiguous. Germline CDR1 reads SGHVS; CDR2 reads FNYEAQ. V was clipped by 6 bases and J by 7 bases, with 10 bases between them. The CDR3 has 13 amino acids.

The chain links TRBV20-1 to TRBJ2-5; 10 bases agree with TRBD2. CDR3 length: 14 amino acids. Germline loops: CDR1 DFQATT, CDR2 SNEGSKA (reference sequence). J lost 1 base, V lost 6 bases, and 5 bases had no gene match. The CDR3 sequence is CSANLAGVQETQYF. In DNA form, the CDR3 reads TGCAGTGCAAATCTAGCGGGAGTCCAAGAGACCCAGTACTTC.

This clonotype was counted many times. J is TRBJ1-2 and V is TRBV7-2, with 9 bases fitting TRBD1. The CDR3 runs 14 residues. Germline CDR1 is SGHTA and CDR2 is FQGNSA. V lost 6 bases to trimming and J lost 3 bases; unmatched junction nucleotides: 5. CDR3 in DNA: TGTGCCAGCAGTCAACGGACAGGGGACTATGGCTACACCTTC. Amino acids: CASSQRTGDYGYTF.

This rearrangement joins TRBV2 to TRBJ1-6; D remains ambiguous. This CDR3 is built from 13 residues. Trimming took 4 bases from V and 7 from J, leaving 8 bases between them. Germline values: CDR1 SNHLY, CDR2 FYNNEI. In DNA, the CDR3 is TGTGCCAGCAGTGGCGAGAGGAATTCACCCCTCCACTTT. Encoded protein: CASSGERNSPLHF.

This chain links TRBV7-3 with TRBJ2-7, with TRBD1 matching 11 bases. The CDR3 loop spans 14 amino acids. V was clipped by 5 bases and J by 4 bases; unmatched bases: 4. Per the germline V gene, CDR1 is SGHTA and CDR2 is FQGTGA. The DNA for the CDR3 is TGTGCCAGCAGCCTGGACAGGGGGCTATACGAGCAGTACTTC. This codes for CASSLDRGLYEQYF.

V gene TRBV6-1 combines with J gene TRBJ1-1; a weak D match, TRBD1 (5 bases). The CDR3 is 14 residues long. In germline, CDR1 is MNHNS, CDR2 SASEGT. The V gene lost 6 bases and the J gene lost 10 bases, with 21 bases spanning the gap. CDR3 sequence: CASSDTGAYGVAFF. Written as DNA, the CDR3 is TGTGCCAGCAGCGATACCGGGGCCTACGGGGTAGCTTTCTTT.